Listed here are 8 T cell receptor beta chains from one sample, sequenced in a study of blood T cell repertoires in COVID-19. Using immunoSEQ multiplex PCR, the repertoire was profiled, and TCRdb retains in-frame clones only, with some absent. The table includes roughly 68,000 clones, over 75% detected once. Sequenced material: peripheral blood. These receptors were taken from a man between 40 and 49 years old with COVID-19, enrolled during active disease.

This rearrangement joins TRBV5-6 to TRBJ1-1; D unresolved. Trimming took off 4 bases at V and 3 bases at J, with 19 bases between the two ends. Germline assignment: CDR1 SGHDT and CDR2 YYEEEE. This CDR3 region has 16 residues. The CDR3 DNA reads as TGTGCCAGCAGCGACTTTGACAAACCCGGGGACACTGAAGCTTTCTTT. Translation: CASSDFDKPGDTEAFF.

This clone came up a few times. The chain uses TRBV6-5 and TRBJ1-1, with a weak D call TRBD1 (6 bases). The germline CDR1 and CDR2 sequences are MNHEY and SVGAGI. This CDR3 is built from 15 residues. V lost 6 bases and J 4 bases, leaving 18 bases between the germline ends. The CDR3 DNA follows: TGTGCCAGCAGAGACAGCACAGGGCTTGTCACTGAAGCTTTCTTT. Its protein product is CASRDSTGLVTEAFF.

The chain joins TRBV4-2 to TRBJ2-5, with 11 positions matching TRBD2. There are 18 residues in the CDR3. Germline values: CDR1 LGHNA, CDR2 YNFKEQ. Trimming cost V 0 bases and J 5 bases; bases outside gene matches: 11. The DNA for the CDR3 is TGTGCCAGCAGCCAAGATTATGCACTAGCGGGGGCCGGGGAGACCCAGTACTTC. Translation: CASSQDYALAGAGETQYF.

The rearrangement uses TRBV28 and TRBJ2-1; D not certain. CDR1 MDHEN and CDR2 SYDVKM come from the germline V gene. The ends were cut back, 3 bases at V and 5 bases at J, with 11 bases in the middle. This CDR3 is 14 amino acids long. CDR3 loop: CASSFGGRNNEQFF. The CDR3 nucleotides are TGTGCCAGCAGTTTCGGCGGTAGGAACAATGAGCAGTTCTTC.

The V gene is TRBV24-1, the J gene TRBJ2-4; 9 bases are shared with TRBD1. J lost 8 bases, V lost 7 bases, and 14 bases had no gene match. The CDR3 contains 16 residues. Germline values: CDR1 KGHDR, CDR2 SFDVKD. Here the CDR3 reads CATSHRGRRITDIQYF. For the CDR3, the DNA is TGTGCCACCAGCCACAGGGGGCGCAGGATTACAGACATTCAGTACTTC.

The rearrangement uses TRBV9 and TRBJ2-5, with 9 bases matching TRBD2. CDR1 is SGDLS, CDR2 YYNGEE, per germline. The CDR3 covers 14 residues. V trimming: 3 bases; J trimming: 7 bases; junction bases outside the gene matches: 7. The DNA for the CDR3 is TGTGCCAGCAGCGCACCTAGCGGGGTCCCGACCCAGTACTTC. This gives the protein CASSAPSGVPTQYF. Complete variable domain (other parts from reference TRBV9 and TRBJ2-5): DSGVTQTPKHLITATGQRVTLRCSPRSGDLSVYWYQQSLDQGLQFLIQYYNGEERAKGNILERFSAQQFPDLHSELNLSSLELGDSALYFCASSAPSGVPTQYFGPGTRLLVL.

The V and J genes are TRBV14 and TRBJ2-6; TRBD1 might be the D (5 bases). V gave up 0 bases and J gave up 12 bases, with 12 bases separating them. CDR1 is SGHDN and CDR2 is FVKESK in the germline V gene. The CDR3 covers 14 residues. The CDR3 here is CASSQEGVVGVLTF. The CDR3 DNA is TGTGCCAGCAGCCAAGAAGGGGTCGTTGGCGTCCTGACTTTC.

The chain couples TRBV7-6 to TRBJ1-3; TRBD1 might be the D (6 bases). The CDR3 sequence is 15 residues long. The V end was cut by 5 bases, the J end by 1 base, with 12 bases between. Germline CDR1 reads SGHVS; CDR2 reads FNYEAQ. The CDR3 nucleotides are TGTGCCAGCAGCCTAACAGGGACGTCTGGAAACACCATATATTTT. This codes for CASSLTGTSGNTIYF.